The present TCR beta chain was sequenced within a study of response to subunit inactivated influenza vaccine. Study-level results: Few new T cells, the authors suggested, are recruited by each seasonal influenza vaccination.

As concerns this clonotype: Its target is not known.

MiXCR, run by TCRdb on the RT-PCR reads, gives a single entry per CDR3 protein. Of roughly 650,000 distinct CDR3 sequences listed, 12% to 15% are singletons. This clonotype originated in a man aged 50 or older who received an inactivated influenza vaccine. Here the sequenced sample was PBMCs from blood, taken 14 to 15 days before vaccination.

The CDR3 DNA is TGTGCCATCAGGGGAGTATTGACCTACGAGCAGTACTTC. Residues: CAIRGVLTYEQYF. The gene calls are TRBV10-3 and TRBJ2-7; a possible D gene is TRBD2 (5 bases). CDR1 is ENHRY, CDR2 SYGVKD, per germline. Trimming removed 6 bases from V and 2 bases from J, with 11 bases in between. The CDR3 is 13 residues long.